The next 22 T cell receptor beta chains were all read from a single sample in a study of blood T cells in healthy people across ages. A second roughly 6 to 11 cycle PCR used barcoded and J-beta primers. TCRdb reprocessed the 5' RACE reads via MiXCR and lists one record per CDR3 protein. The data contain some 1.8 million distinct CDR3 sequences, 39% of them singletons. Sequencing was carried out using blood. These receptors came from a human donor in good health.

Regarding this clonotype: A junction boundary mismatches the germline segment, possibly from a read error. V is TRBV5-1 and J is TRBJ1-2; 11 bases match TRBD1. CDR3 length: 15 residues. Germline CDR1 and CDR2: SGHRS and YFSETQ. The CDR3, as DNA: TGTGCCAGCAGCAACCGGGACAGGGGGAACTATGGCTACACCTTC. Its protein product is CASSNRDRGNYGYTF.

The V gene is TRBV6-5, the J gene TRBJ2-7; 9 bases align to TRBD2. The CDR3 covers 12 residues. Germline assignment: CDR1 MNHEY and CDR2 SVGAGI. V lost 11 bases and J lost 4; bases outside the gene matches: 6. The CDR3, as DNA: TGTGCCGTGCGGGGGGGCGAGTACGAGCAGTACTTC. This translates into CAVRGGEYEQYF.

This clonotype has just a few counts. The chain joins TRBV5-6 to TRBJ2-7, with 10 bases fitting TRBD2. Trimming cost V 2 bases and J 9 bases; bases outside gene matches: 5. This CDR3 region has 13 residues. The germline V gene encodes CDR1 SGHDT and CDR2 YYEEEE. CDR3 nucleotides: TGTGCCAGCAGCTTTTCTAGCGGGGGTACGCAGTACTTC. This translates into CASSFSSGGTQYF.

The chain combines TRBV29-1 with TRBJ1-2; D is perhaps TRBD1 (6 bases). V was trimmed by 6 bases and J by 4 bases, leaving 15 bases between them. This CDR3 region has 13 residues. Germline-derived CDR1 and CDR2 are SQVTM and ANQGSEA. The CDR3 DNA reads TGCAGCGTAGGGGACATACGTCTCTATGGCTACACCTTC. Encoded protein: CSVGDIRLYGYTF.

Remarks on this clonotype: One junction end does not reproduce the germline sequence, and a read error may be involved. V gene TRBV12-3 or TRBV12-4 combines with J gene TRBJ2-3, with 10 bases aligning to TRBD2. The CDR3 contains 16 residues. The CDR3 sequence: CASSFRAGGPPDAQYF. CDR3 in DNA: TGTGCCAGCAGTTTTCGAGCGGGGGGGCCCCCAGATGCGCAGTATTTT.

A word on this clonotype: Because the CDR3's place on the DNA is in doubt, the DNA is left out and the CDR3 is given as listed by TCRdb. The CDR3 reads CASSLGTGGHDIQYF. V gene TRBV12-3 or TRBV12-4 combines with J gene TRBJ2-4; the table gives TRBD1 as D, unverified against the DNA. Inclusive of both ends, the CDR3 amounts to 15 amino acids.

This clonotype showed up just a few times. The chain carries TRBV7-2 and TRBJ2-2, with D unclear. The V gene's germline CDR1 is SGHTA and CDR2 FQGNSA. V was pared by 5 bases and J by 6 bases, with 13 bases between. The CDR3 spans 14 residues. CDR3 sequence reads: CASSQWRSPGELFF. The DNA for the CDR3 is TGTGCCAGCAGCCAATGGAGATCACCCGGGGAGCTGTTTTTT.

V and J are TRBV6-6 and TRBJ1-1, with D uncertain. CDR1 MNHNY and CDR2 SVGAGI come from the germline V gene (reference sequence). This CDR3 contains 12 residues. V was cut by 2 bases and J by 6 bases, with 7 bases left in between. The CDR3: CASSYRNAEAFF. The CDR3 coding sequence is TGTGCCAGCAGTTACAGGAATGCTGAAGCTTTCTTT.

This clonotype was observed a few times. V and J are TRBV2 and TRBJ2-5; D is ambiguous. The assigned J gene may be wrong: the sequence end matches TRBJ2-7 better. The CDR3 length is 12 residues. Looked up from germline, CDR1 is SNHLY and CDR2 is FYNNEI. CDR3 loop: CASRGINYEQYF. The CDR3 nucleotides are TGTGCCAGCAGGGGGATCAACTACGAGCAGTACTTC.

The chain joins TRBV27 to TRBJ2-7; 11 nucleotides match TRBD2. The V and J ends lost 6 bases and 8 bases, in that order; junction bases with no gene match: 9. Germline V lookup: CDR1 MNHEY, CDR2 SMNVEV (reference sequence). This CDR3 comprises 14 residues. The CDR3 region is CASRLAGDLGQQYF. The CDR3 coding sequence is TGTGCCAGCAGACTAGCGGGGGACCTCGGCCAGCAGTACTTC.

The chain has TRBV7-2 and TRBJ2-3; possible D gene TRBD2, 6 bases. This CDR3 region has 14 residues. Germline values: CDR1 SGHTA, CDR2 FQGNSA. V was pared by 1 base and J by 4 bases, with 9 bases between. The CDR3 DNA is TGTGCCAGCAGCTTAGGGGGGGAGTCAGATACGCAGTATTTT. It yields the protein CASSLGGESDTQYF.

Comment on this clonotype: Mismatch with germline at one junction end may stem from a read error. V and J are TRBV11-2 and TRBJ1-2; D may be TRBD1 (6 bases). Germline V lookup: CDR1 SGHAT, CDR2 FQNNGV. The CDR3 covers 14 residues. DNA of the CDR3: TGTACCAGCAGCCGGGACACGTTAAACTATGGCTACACCTTC. Protein: CTSSRDTLNYGYTF.

The chain recombines TRBV20-1 with TRBJ2-7; 8 nucleotides match TRBD1. The CDR3 runs 13 residues. CDR1 and CDR2 (germline): DFQATT, SNEGSKA (reference sequence). V was clipped by 7 bases and J by 0 bases; unmatched bases: 5. The CDR3 sequence is CSGGQASSYEQYF. The CDR3 DNA sequence: TGCAGTGGGGGACAGGCGTCCTCCTACGAGCAGTACTTC.

V gene TRBV6-2 or TRBV6-3 combines with J gene TRBJ1-3; the D is unclear. Germline V gene sequence: CDR1 MNHEY, CDR2 SVGEGT. There are 15 residues in the CDR3. Trimming cost V 10 bases and J 0 bases, with 16 bases left between them. Here the CDR3 DNA reads TGTGCCACCTTTCCCGTTGGAGCCTCTGGAAACACCATATATTTT. Protein: CATFPVGASGNTIYF.

This clonotype appeared a few times. The chain carries TRBV3-1 and TRBJ1-4, with D unclear. V shed 0 bases and J shed 8 bases, with 16 bases lying between them. The CDR3 runs to 16 residues. CDR1 and CDR2 (germline): LGHDT, YNNKEL (reference sequence). DNA of the CDR3: TGTGCCAGCAGCCAAGATCGTTATCAAAGAGTCGAAAAACTGTTTTTT. Translation: CASSQDRYQRVEKLFF.

This clonotype has a handful of counts. The chain carries TRBV6-2 or TRBV6-3 and TRBJ2-1, with D possibly matching TRBD2 (7 bases). Per the germline V gene, CDR1 is MNHEY and CDR2 is SVGEGT. The CDR3 contains 15 residues. V lost 6 bases to trimming and J lost 9 bases, with 21 bases between them. The chain's CDR3 is CASRPGGLGISEQFF. The CDR3 DNA sequence: TGTGCCAGCAGACCCGGGGGGCTGGGGATTAGTGAGCAGTTCTTC.

This clonotype was counted only a few times. V usage is TRBV10-3 and J usage is TRBJ2-3; 10 bases agree with TRBD2. CDR1 is ENHRY and CDR2 is SYGVKD in the germline V gene. The CDR3 is 15 amino acids. V was clipped by 6 bases and J by 2 bases; unmatched bases: 5. The CDR3 coding sequence is TGTGCCATCAGGGATAGCGGGGGGCCCACAGATACGCAGTATTTT. Amino acid sequence: CAIRDSGGPTDTQYF.

In nucleotides, the CDR3 is TGCGCCAGCAGCCCCCGCCCGGCAGGGCTGGAGACCCAGTTCTTC. Translated, it gives CASSPRPAGLETQFF. This chain connects TRBV5-1 to TRBJ2-1; D might be TRBD1 (5 bases). Trimming shortened V by 4 bases and J by 13 bases, and 24 bases separated the two germline ends. The CDR3 sequence is 15 residues long. Germline lookup yields CDR1 SGHRS and CDR2 YFSETQ.

Comment on this clonotype: This clone may be a read error of a much larger clone one base away. The chain couples TRBV29-1 to TRBJ2-7, with D unclear. The CDR3 loop spans 12 amino acids. Per germline, CDR1 SQVTM and CDR2 ANQGSEA. The CDR3 loop is CGARTATYEQYF. The CDR3 DNA follows: TGCGGCGCCCGGACGGCCACCTACGAGCAGTACTTC.

The chain carries TRBV7-9 and TRBJ2-6, with D possibly matching TRBD2 (7 bases). The CDR3 is 18 amino acids. With 3 bases removed from V and 1 base from J, the gap between germline ends came to 16 bases. Germline V gene data show CDR1 as SEHNR and CDR2 as FQNEAQ (reference sequence). CDR3 loop: CASSFWGGHPSGANVLTF. The CDR3 DNA reads TGTGCCAGCAGCTTCTGGGGGGGACATCCTTCTGGGGCCAACGTCCTGACTTTC.

This clonotype was seen more than once but under ten times. The rearrangement links TRBV29-1 to TRBJ2-3; 7 bases align to TRBD2. This CDR3 contains 12 residues. Per the germline V gene, CDR1 is SQVTM and CDR2 is ANQGSEA. V dropped 6 bases and J dropped 5; count of bases not matched to a gene: 5. The CDR3 region is CSVAGQGDTQYF. CDR3 nucleotides: TGCAGCGTAGCGGGGCAGGGAGATACGCAGTATTTT.

V and J are TRBV20-1 and TRBJ1-1; D not resolved. Germline values: CDR1 DFQATT, CDR2 SNEGSKA (reference sequence). The CDR3 contains 14 residues. V was cut by 4 bases and J by 4 bases, with 16 bases left in between. The CDR3 protein is CSATRTPVGTEAFF. For the CDR3, the DNA is TGCAGTGCTACGCGTACCCCCGTGGGCACTGAAGCTTTCTTT.